The clone carrying this T cell receptor (beta chain) was picked up one time. These data belong to a study of blood T cell repertoires in COVID-19. At the level of the study: Acute and convalescent COVID-19 samples came from the United States, Italy and Spain. From T cells, B-cell-depleted T cells, or PBMCs came the material, which was cDNA or gDNA.

The germline V gene encodes CDR1 KGHSH and CDR2 LQKENI. The germline V and J ends were trimmed by 4 bases and 0 bases, with 13 bases remaining between them. The CDR3 is made up of 16 amino acids. Data came from immunoSEQ multiplex PCR; TCRdb stores just in-frame clones and leaves some out. The top ten hold roughly 45% of the sample, which has 110,000 to 150,000 clones, about 80% seen once. The clonotype originates from a human donor in a cohort sampled during active COVID-19. V gene TRBV18 combines with J gene TRBJ1-3; unclear D gene. The sample consisted of peripheral blood. CDR3 nucleotides: TGTGCCAGCTCACTGATGAGTTTTCTCTCTGGAAACACCATATATTTT. This encodes CASSLMSFLSGNTIYF.